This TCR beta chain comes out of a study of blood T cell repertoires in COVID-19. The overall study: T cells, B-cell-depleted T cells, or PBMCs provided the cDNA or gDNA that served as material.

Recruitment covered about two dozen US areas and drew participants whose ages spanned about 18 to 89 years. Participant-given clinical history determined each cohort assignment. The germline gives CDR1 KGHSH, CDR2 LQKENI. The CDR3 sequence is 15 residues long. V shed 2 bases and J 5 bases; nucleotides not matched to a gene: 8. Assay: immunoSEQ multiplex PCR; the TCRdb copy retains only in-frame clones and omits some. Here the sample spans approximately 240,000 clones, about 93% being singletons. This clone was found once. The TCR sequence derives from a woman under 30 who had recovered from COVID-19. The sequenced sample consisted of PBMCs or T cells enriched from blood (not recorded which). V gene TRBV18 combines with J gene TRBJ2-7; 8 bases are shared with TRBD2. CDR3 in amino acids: CASSPSRTSGHEQYF. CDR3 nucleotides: TGTGCCAGCTCACCAAGTCGAACTAGCGGCCACGAGCAGTACTTC.